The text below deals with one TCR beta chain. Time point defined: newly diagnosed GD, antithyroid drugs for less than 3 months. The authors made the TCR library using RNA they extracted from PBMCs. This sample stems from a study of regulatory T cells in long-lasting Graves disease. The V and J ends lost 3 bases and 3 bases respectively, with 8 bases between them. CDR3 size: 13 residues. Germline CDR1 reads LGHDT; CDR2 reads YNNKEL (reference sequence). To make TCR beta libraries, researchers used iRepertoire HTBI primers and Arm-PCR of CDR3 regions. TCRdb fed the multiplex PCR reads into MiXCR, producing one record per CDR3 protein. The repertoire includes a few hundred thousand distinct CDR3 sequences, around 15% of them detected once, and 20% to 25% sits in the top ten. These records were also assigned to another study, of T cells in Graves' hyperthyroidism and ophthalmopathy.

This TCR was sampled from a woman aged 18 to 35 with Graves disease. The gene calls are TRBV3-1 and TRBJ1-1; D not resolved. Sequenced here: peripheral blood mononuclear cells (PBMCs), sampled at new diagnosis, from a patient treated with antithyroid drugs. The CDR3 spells CASSQAGDTEAFF. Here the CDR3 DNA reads TGTGCCAGCAGCCAGGCCGGAGACACTGAAGCTTTCTTT.